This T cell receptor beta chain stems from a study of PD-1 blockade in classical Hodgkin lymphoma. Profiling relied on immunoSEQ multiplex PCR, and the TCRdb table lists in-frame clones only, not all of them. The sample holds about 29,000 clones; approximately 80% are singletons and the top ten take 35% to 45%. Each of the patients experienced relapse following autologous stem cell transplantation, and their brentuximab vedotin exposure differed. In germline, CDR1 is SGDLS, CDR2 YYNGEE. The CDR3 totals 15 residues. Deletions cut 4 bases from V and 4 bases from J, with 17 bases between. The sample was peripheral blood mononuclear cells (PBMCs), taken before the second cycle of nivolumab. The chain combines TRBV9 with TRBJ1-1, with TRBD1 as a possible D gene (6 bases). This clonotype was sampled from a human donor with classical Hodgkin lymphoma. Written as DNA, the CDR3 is TGTGCCAGCAGCCCGATCGAGGGGGGTAGCACTGAAGCTTTCTTT. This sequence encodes CASSPIEGGSTEAFF.